The rows below give T cell receptor beta chains drawn from one sample of a study of Ad26.COV2.S vaccination and SARS-CoV-2 variants. The table came from immunoSEQ multiplex PCR; TCRdb's copy has only in-frame clones and leaves some out. The table includes a few hundred thousand clones, roughly 85% detected once. Sequenced here: peripheral blood, sampled in a trial of Ad26.COV2.S vaccine versus placebo. Source of these receptors: a person aged 18-60 years who received the Ad26.COV2.S COVID-19 vaccine or a placebo. Both conserved end residues are part of each CDR3. D genes are given only for firm matches. Size values are once, few and many counts, or a class for expanded clones, and some rows have none.

>NA|TRBJ2-1|TRBV11-2|NA
TGTGCCAGCAGCTTGGGCGGGCTCCCGGGCGATGAGCAGTTCTTC
CASSLGGLPGDEQFF
>NA|TRBJ1-6|TRBV7-3|NA
TGTGCCAGCAAGTTAGGTTCGGGTAATTCACCCCTCCACTTT
CASKLGSGNSPLHF
>NA|TRBJ2-7|TRBV7-2|NA
TGTGCCAGCAGCTTAGGTGGCGGGGGCATAAACCACGAGCAGTACTTC
CASSLGGGGINHEQYF
>TRBD1|TRBJ2-7|TRBV19|few
TGTGCCAGTAGTAGCCACGCGACAGGGATGGGCTCCTACGAGCAGTACTTC
CASSSHATGMGSYEQYF
>NA|TRBJ1-2|TRBV7-9|NA
TGTGCCAGCAGCGTAGGGGACGGAGACCGCTACACCTTC
CASSVGDGDRYTF
>TRBD1|TRBJ1-2|TRBV10-2|NA
TGCGCCAGCGGCCCGGGACAGGGGGCGCGGGTCTATGGCTACACCTTC
CASGPGQGARVYGYTF
>TRBD2|TRBJ2-7|TRBV6-1|NA
TGTGCCAGCAGTGTACTTAGCGGGAGGGGCTCCTACGAGCAGTACTTC
CASSVLSGRGSYEQYF
>NA|TRBJ1-2|TRBV5-1|NA
TGCGCCAGCAGCTTGGCAGGGAGAGGGGAATCCGGCTACACCTTC
CASSLAGRGESGYTF
>NA|TRBJ2-3|TRBV3-1/TRBV3-2|once
TGTGCCAGCAGCCAAGCGGAGTCGGATCATCGGCGGGATACGCAGTATTTT
CASSQAESDHRRDTQYF
>NA|TRBJ2-5|TRBV9|NA
TGTGCCAGCAGCGTAGGACGCGAGGGACGCCAAGAGACCCAGTACTTC
CASSVGREGRQETQYF
>TRBD1|TRBJ2-2|TRBV23-1|once
TGCGCCAGCAGTCAAGGATGGGGACAGTGGGCCGGGGAGCTGTTTTTT
CASSQGWGQWAGELFF
>NA|TRBJ1-1|TRBV6-2/TRBV6-3|NA
TGTGCCAGCAGTTACTTGGCCCGTCGGGCCATGAACACTGAAGCTTTCTTT
CASSYLARRAMNTEAFF
>TRBD1|TRBJ2-7|TRBV5-1|NA
TGCGCCAGCAGCTCCCCGACAGGGTCGGGGCAGTACTTC
CASSSPTGSGQYF
>TRBD1|TRBJ1-6|TRBV9|NA
TGTGCCAGCAGCACGTCGACAGGGTTCTCTTCACCCCTCCACTTT
CASSTSTGFSSPLHF
>NA|TRBJ2-3|TRBV4-1|NA
TGCGCCAGCAGCCAAGGCTGGGGCGGGACCACAGATACGCAGTATTTT
CASSQGWGGTTDTQYF
>NA|TRBJ2-2|TRBV4-1|NA
TGCGCCAGCAGCCAAGCGGACCGGGGGTCCGGGGAGCTGTTTTTT
CASSQADRGSGELFF
>NA|TRBJ1-6|TRBV7-2|NA
TGTGCCAGCAGCTTAGAGGGTCCCGGGTTGGGGTCCCTCCACTTT
CASSLEGPGLGSLHF
>TRBD2|TRBJ2-3|TRBV5-1|NA
TGCGCCAGCAGCCCTAGGACTAGCGGGAGAGGGTCAGATACGCAGTATTTT
CASSPRTSGRGSDTQYF
>NA|TRBJ2-1|TRBV7-3|NA
TGTGCCAGCAGCCCTGGCGAGAGGGGAGCCTACAATGAGCAGTTCTTC
CASSPGERGAYNEQFF
>TRBD1|TRBJ2-1|TRBV12-3/TRBV12-4|NA
TGTGCCAGCAGTTTCGGGACAGGGCGGGAGCAGTTCTTC
CASSFGTGREQFF
>NA|TRBJ1-3|TRBV5-6|NA
TGTGCCAGCAGCCTGGGGCCTAAGACTGGAAACACCATATATTTT
CASSLGPKTGNTIYF
>NA|TRBJ1-1|TRBV7-3|NA
TGTGCCAGCAGCCCCCTCGAGAGGGCGAACACTGAAGCTTTCTTT
CASSPLERANTEAFF
>NA|TRBJ2-2|TRBV2|NA
TGTGCCAGCAGTGAAGAAGTCACGGGGTGGGGGCCTGGCGGGGAGCTGTTTTTT
CASSEEVTGWGPGGELFF
>NA|TRBJ2-1|TRBV5-1|NA
TGCGCCAGCAGCTTAGTCAGGGCCGGGGACAATGAGCAGTTCTTC
CASSLVRAGDNEQFF
>NA|TRBJ2-4|TRBV2|NA
TGTGCCAGCAGTACCCAAAACATTCAGTACTTC
CASSTQNIQYF
>NA|TRBJ1-1|TRBV5-5|NA
TGTGCCAGCAGCCAACGGGGTTGGGGCACTGAAGCTTTCTTT
CASSQRGWGTEAFF
>NA|TRBJ2-5|TRBV7-9|once
TGTGCCAGCAGCTTATCGCAGCTGGGACGACAAGAGACCCAGTACTTC
CASSLSQLGRQETQYF
>NA|TRBJ1-2|TRBV11-3|NA
TGTGCCAGCGGGGGGGAGTACTATGGCTACACCTTC
CASGGEYYGYTF
>NA|TRBJ2-3|TRBV5-4|NA
TGTGCCAGCACCTTACTAGGGACCACAGATACGCAGTATTTT
CASTLLGTTDTQYF
>NA|TRBJ2-2|TRBV5-6|NA
TGTGCCAGCAGCTTGGCCGGGGGCAGGGCGAACACCGGGGAGCTGTTTTTT
CASSLAGGRANTGELFF
>NA|TRBJ1-6|TRBV9|few
TGTGCCAGCAGCGTAGTGGACAGTAGTTGGTCACCCCTCCACTTT
CASSVVDSSWSPLHF
>NA|TRBJ1-4|TRBV5-4|NA
TGTGCCAGCAGCTTGGAAACCAGAGGGGAAAAACTGTTTTTT
CASSLETRGEKLFF
>NA|TRBJ2-5|TRBV18|NA
TGTGCCAGCTCACCGGAGCGGCAGGAGACCCAGTACTTC
CASSPERQETQYF
>NA|TRBJ2-1|TRBV6-4|NA
TGTGCCAGCAGTGCAGATAGCAGGACCTACAATGAGCAGTTCTTC
CASSADSRTYNEQFF
>TRBD2|TRBJ2-1|TRBV19|once
TGTGCCAGTAGCCCACGCGGACTAGCGGGGGGGAATGAGCAGTTCTTC
CASSPRGLAGGNEQFF
>NA|TRBJ1-2|TRBV5-1|NA
TGCGCCAGCAGCTCGTCGGGGCCCTATGGCTACACCTTC
CASSSSGPYGYTF
>NA|TRBJ2-1|TRBV18|NA
TGTGCCAGCTCACCTAGCCCTGACTACAATGAGCAGTTCTTC
CASSPSPDYNEQFF
>NA|TRBJ2-7|TRBV14|NA
TGTGCCAGCAGCTCAAGGCGGACCGGCTCCTACGAGCAGTACTTC
CASSSRRTGSYEQYF
>TRBD1|TRBJ1-2|TRBV19|NA
TGTGCCAGTAGTAGGACAGGGGGCGGCTATGGCTACACCTTC
CASSRTGGGYGYTF
>TRBD1|TRBJ1-2|TRBV12-3/TRBV12-4|NA
TGTGCCAGCAGTTTGAACACAGGGGTTGGCTACACCTTC
CASSLNTGVGYTF
>NA|TRBJ1-4|TRBV3-1/TRBV3-2|NA
TGTGCCAGCAGCCATCTGCGGGGGGGCACTGAAAAACTGTTTTTT
CASSHLRGGTEKLFF
>NA|TRBJ1-2|TRBV6-5|NA
TGTGCCAGCAGTTCTGTAGGGGGGCACGGCTACACCTTC
CASSSVGGHGYTF
>TRBD1|TRBJ2-2|TRBV27|NA
TGTGCCAGCAGATGGAGGGGACAGGGTGACGGGGAGCTGTTTTTT
CASRWRGQGDGELFF
>NA|TRBJ1-2|TRBV7-9|NA
TGTGCCAGCAGCTTCGACAGCAACTATGGCTACACCTTC
CASSFDSNYGYTF
>NA|TRBJ2-5|TRBV7-9|NA
TGTGCCAGCAGCCCCCGGGGGTGGCAGGGGGAGACCCAGTACTTC
CASSPRGWQGETQYF
>NA|TRBJ1-1|TRBV6-4|NA
TGTGCCAGCAGTGAGTCTCCAGGGCTTAACACTGAAGCTTTCTTT
CASSESPGLNTEAFF
>NA|TRBJ1-2|TRBV7-3|NA
TGTGCCAGCAGCTTAGTCGGGCAGAACTATGGCTACACCTTC
CASSLVGQNYGYTF
>TRBD1|TRBJ1-1|TRBV10-3|NA
TGTGCCATCAGTGAGTTTGGGACAGGGGGCACTGAAGCTTTCTTT
CAISEFGTGGTEAFF
>NA|TRBJ2-3|TRBV6-5|NA
TGTGCCAGCAGTTACTCTCAGGCGGGAGATACGCAGTATTTT
CASSYSQAGDTQYF
>TRBD2|TRBJ2-3|TRBV2|NA
TGTGCCAGCAGGGGCAGCGGGGGGTCAGGAACGCAGTATTTT
CASRGSGGSGTQYF
>TRBD1|TRBJ1-1|TRBV18|NA
TGTGCCAGCGTAGGACAGGGGGCGAACACTGAAGCTTTCTTT
CASVGQGANTEAFF
>NA|TRBJ1-5|TRBV18|NA
TGTGCCAGCTCACCACCCGGGGGCAGGGGCCAGCCCCAGCATTTT
CASSPPGGRGQPQHF
>NA|TRBJ2-7|TRBV29-1|NA
TGCAGCGTGGTAGGGTTAGACGAGCAGTACTTC
CSVVGLDEQYF
>NA|TRBJ1-5|TRBV6-5|NA
TGTGCCAGCAGTTTCCAACGGGGGAATCAGCCCCAGCATTTT
CASSFQRGNQPQHF
>TRBD2|TRBJ2-7|TRBV3-1/TRBV3-2|NA
TGTGCCAGCAGCCAAGAAAGCGGGATGGCCTACGAGCAGTACTTC
CASSQESGMAYEQYF
>TRBD1|TRBJ1-5|TRBV12-5|NA
TGTGCTAGTGGACTTGGACAGGGGGCTGGCAATCAGCCCCAGCATTTT
CASGLGQGAGNQPQHF
>NA|TRBJ2-2|TRBV9|NA
TGTGCCAGCAGCCCCAGAGTAGGTACCACCGGGGAGCTGTTTTTT
CASSPRVGTTGELFF
>NA|TRBJ2-7|TRBV6-6|NA
TGTGCCAGCAGTTACGCAACGGGAGATAGCTACGAGCAGTACTTC
CASSYATGDSYEQYF
>TRBD1|TRBJ1-1|TRBV19|NA
TGTGCCAGTAGTGACAGGGCGAGCACTGAAGCTTTCTTT
CASSDRASTEAFF